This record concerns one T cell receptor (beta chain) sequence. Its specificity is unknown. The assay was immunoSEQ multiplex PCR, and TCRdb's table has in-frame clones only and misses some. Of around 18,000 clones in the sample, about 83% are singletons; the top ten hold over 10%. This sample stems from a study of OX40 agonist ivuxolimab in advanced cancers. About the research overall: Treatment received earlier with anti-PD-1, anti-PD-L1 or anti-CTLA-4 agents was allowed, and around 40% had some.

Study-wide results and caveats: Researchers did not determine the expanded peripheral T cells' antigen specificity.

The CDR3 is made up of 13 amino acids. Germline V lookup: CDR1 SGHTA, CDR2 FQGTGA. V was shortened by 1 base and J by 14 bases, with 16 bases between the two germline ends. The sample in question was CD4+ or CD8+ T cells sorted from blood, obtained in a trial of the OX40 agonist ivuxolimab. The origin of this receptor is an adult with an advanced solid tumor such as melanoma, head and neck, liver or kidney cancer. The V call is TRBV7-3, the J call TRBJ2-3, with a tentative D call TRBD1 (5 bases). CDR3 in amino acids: CASSLRSGSGAYF. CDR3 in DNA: TGTGCCAGCAGCTTAAGATCTGGATCTGGGGCGTATTTT.